The clone carrying this TCR beta chain was detected a few times. Antigen specificity is unknown. This sample was included in a study of response to subunit inactivated influenza vaccine. Study findings and constraints: With each seasonal influenza vaccination, the authors suggested, few new T cells are recruited.

Using its own MiXCR run on the RT-PCR reads, TCRdb lists one record per CDR3 protein. This sample has over 300,000 distinct CDR3 sequences, with less than 25% found just once. The sample consisted of PBMCs from blood, taken 21 months after vaccination. This receptor was obtained from a man between 50 and 75 years old who received an inactivated influenza vaccine.

The CDR3 DNA is TGTGCCAGCAGCCGTAACAAGCTGGCTTTCTTT. This encodes CASSRNKLAFF. The chain links TRBV11-2 to TRBJ1-1; no firm D call. The CDR3 sequence is 11 residues long. Between the trimmed V and J ends, which lost 5 bases and 11 bases, there was a span of 12 bases. CDR1 is SGHAT, CDR2 FQNNGV, per germline.